The 24 T cell receptor beta chains below all came from one sample that was sequenced in a study of shared clonotypes between healthy human individuals. Assay: immunoSEQ multiplex PCR; the TCRdb copy retains only in-frame clones and omits some. The table has over a million clones, more than 95% seen once; the top ten hold over 1%. The specimen sequenced was naive CD4+ T cells sorted from blood. The subset was: CD45RA+ positively selected. The origin of the receptors is a man under 40 in good health.

The V gene is TRBV27, the J gene TRBJ2-7; D not resolved. V lost 5 bases to trimming and J lost 3 bases, with 11 bases between them. CDR1 is MNHEY, CDR2 SMNVEV, per germline (reference sequence). This CDR3 spans 13 amino acids. The CDR3 here is CASSPRLRYEQYF. DNA of the CDR3: TGTGCCAGCAGTCCTCGCCTTCGCTACGAGCAGTACTTC.

The rearrangement joins TRBV11-2 to TRBJ1-2; no clear D gene. V lost 1 base and J 1 base, leaving 13 bases between the germline ends. Germline CDR1 and CDR2: SGHAT and FQNNGV. The CDR3 covers 16 residues. CDR3 DNA: TGTGCCAGCAGCTTAGTTTCCACGGGGATTAACTATGGCTACACCTTC. It encodes CASSLVSTGINYGYTF.

Written as DNA, the CDR3 is TGTGCCAGCAGCTTAGCGTTTTGGACCCCGAGGGACTACGAGCAGTACTTC. Translation gives CASSLAFWTPRDYEQYF. The chain uses TRBV7-9 and TRBJ2-7, with D perhaps TRBD2 (5 bases). Trimming took off 0 bases at V and 3 bases at J, with 18 bases between the two ends. From germline, CDR1 is SEHNR and CDR2 FQNEAQ (reference sequence). This CDR3 spans 17 amino acids.

The sample holds one count of this clone. The V call is TRBV6-1, the J call TRBJ2-1; 9 bases match TRBD2. This CDR3 has 17 residues. J was trimmed by 7 bases and V by 0 bases; bases with no gene match: 10. Germline-derived CDR1 and CDR2 are MNHNS and SASEGT. In nucleotides, the CDR3 is TGTGCCAGCAGTGAAGCAGGCGGGAGGGCCCTATATAATGAGCAGTTCTTC. This gives the protein CASSEAGGRALYNEQFF.

The chain couples TRBV9 to TRBJ1-4, with TRBD1 matching 7 bases. The CDR3 covers 16 residues. Unmatched junction bases numbered 5, after V lost 3 bases and J lost 0 bases. Germline CDR1 reads SGDLS; CDR2 reads YYNGEE. The chain's CDR3 is CASSATGLATNEKLFF. The CDR3 DNA is TGTGCCAGCAGCGCGACAGGGTTAGCAACTAATGAAAAACTGTTTTTT.

The chain has TRBV5-1 and TRBJ1-2; tentative D call: TRBD1 (6 bases). V was pared by 1 base and J by 8 bases, with 24 bases between. Germline-derived CDR1 and CDR2 are SGHRS and YFSETQ. The CDR3 covers 17 residues. This chain's CDR3 is CASSLRGGVGTGRGYTF. The CDR3 DNA reads TGCGCCAGCAGCTTGAGGGGAGGAGTAGGCACAGGGAGAGGCTACACCTTC.

This clone was counted once. The gene calls are TRBV7-6 and TRBJ2-3; no definite D call. CDR3 size: 14 residues. V was pared by 0 bases and J by 2 bases, with 6 bases between. From germline, CDR1 is SGHVS and CDR2 FNYEAQ. CDR3 sequence reads: CASSLAIDTDTQYF. As DNA, the CDR3 is TGTGCCAGCAGCTTAGCGATCGACACAGATACGCAGTATTTT.

The rearrangement uses TRBV19 and TRBJ1-1; the D is unclear. The CDR3 loop spans 15 amino acids. Trimming took 10 bases from V and 0 from J, leaving 18 bases between them. Germline V gives CDR1 LNHDA, CDR2 SQIVND (reference sequence). The CDR3 nucleotides read TGTGCCACTACTCCCGTGGTCACTATGAACACTGAAGCTTTCTTT. Its protein product is CATTPVVTMNTEAFF.

This rearrangement joins TRBV19 to TRBJ2-6; unclear D gene. There are 12 residues in the CDR3. Trimming removed 4 bases at V and 6 bases at J, with 4 bases between. Per germline, CDR1 LNHDA and CDR2 SQIVND (reference sequence). For the CDR3, the DNA is TGTGCCAGTAGTAATCTGGCCAACGTCCTGACTTTC. Translation: CASSNLANVLTF.

This clone was counted between two and nine times. The chain recombines TRBV7-6 with TRBJ2-5; tentatively, D is TRBD1 (6 bases). The CDR3 length is 16 residues. The germline CDR1 and CDR2 sequences are SGHVS and FNYEAQ. Trimming pared 1 base from V and 3 bases from J, leaving 15 bases between. CDR3 protein: CASSLVRGTIEETQYF. Here the CDR3 DNA reads TGTGCCAGCAGCTTAGTGAGGGGGACGATAGAAGAGACCCAGTACTTC.

CDR3 loop: CASSLGGLAGSEQYF. In DNA form, the CDR3 reads TGTGCCAGCAGCTTAGGGGGACTAGCGGGAAGCGAGCAGTACTTC. The chain carries TRBV7-2 and TRBJ2-7, with 13 bases fitting TRBD2. The V gene end was trimmed by 1 base and the J gene end by 6 bases; junction bases not matched to a gene: 3. The germline CDR1 and CDR2 sequences are SGHTA and FQGNSA. The CDR3 runs to 15 residues.

The rearrangement joins TRBV10-3 to TRBJ1-4; the D is unclear. This CDR3 comprises 12 residues. Germline V gives CDR1 ENHRY, CDR2 SYGVKD. The germline V and J ends were trimmed by 11 bases and 8 bases, with 15 bases remaining between them. The DNA for the CDR3 is TGTGCCGCCACTACCTCCGGAGAAAAACTGTTTTTT. This translates into CAATTSGEKLFF.

The chain uses TRBV18 and TRBJ1-1; D is uncertain. V shed 4 bases and J shed 0 bases, with 9 bases lying between them. Germline loops: CDR1 KGHSH, CDR2 LQKENI. This CDR3 spans 14 amino acids. This CDR3 is CASSRSVMNTEAFF. CDR3 DNA: TGTGCCAGCTCACGATCCGTGATGAACACTGAAGCTTTCTTT.

The chain is built from TRBV9 and TRBJ2-7, with 7 nucleotides matching TRBD2. This CDR3 has 14 amino acids. Germline CDR1 SGDLS, CDR2 YYNGEE. V shed 0 bases and J 3 bases; nucleotides not matched to a gene: 3. CDR3: CASSVGEGLYEQYF. The CDR3, as DNA: TGTGCCAGCAGCGTAGGGGAGGGGCTCTACGAGCAGTACTTC.

This chain connects TRBV4-3 to TRBJ1-4; D perhaps matches TRBD1 (6 bases). The CDR3 is 16 residues long. Germline CDR1 LGHNA, CDR2 YSLEER. The ends were cut back, 1 base at V and 3 bases at J, with 12 bases in the middle. The CDR3 DNA is TGCGCCAGCAGCCAAGGGGGGCAGGGTCCTAATGAAAAACTGTTTTTT. As protein: CASSQGGQGPNEKLFF.

The gene calls are TRBV9 and TRBJ1-1; 9 bases map to TRBD1. The CDR3 loop spans 17 amino acids. The germline CDR1 and CDR2 sequences are SGDLS and YYNGEE. V shed 0 bases and J 2 bases; nucleotides not matched to a gene: 8. Here the CDR3 reads CASSVVKGTGFNTEAFF. DNA for the CDR3: TGTGCCAGCAGCGTAGTAAAAGGGACAGGGTTTAACACTGAAGCTTTCTTT.

This chain uses TRBV27 with TRBJ2-7; TRBD2 is a possible D gene (6 bases). V was clipped by 6 bases and J by 3 bases, with 12 bases between them. The V gene's germline CDR1 is MNHEY and CDR2 SMNVEV (reference sequence). The CDR3 length is 13 residues. The CDR3 DNA is TGTGCCAGCAGCAACGGGGGTAACTACGAGCAGTACTTC. Protein: CASSNGGNYEQYF.

The chain employs TRBV7-8 and TRBJ2-7, with D tentatively TRBD1 (5 bases). CDR3 length equals 14 residues. Trimming shortened V by 1 base and J by 2 bases, and 9 bases separated the two germline ends. Per germline, CDR1 SGHVS and CDR2 FQNEAQ. CDR3 loop: CASSLVGAAYEQYF. CDR3 nucleotides: TGTGCCAGCAGCTTAGTAGGGGCAGCCTACGAGCAGTACTTC.

About this clone: The sample carries other DNA sequences with the same CDR3. CDR3 DNA: TGTGCCAGCAGTTTACTGGGGCACCAGCCCCAGCATTTT. Its translation: CASSLLGHQPQHF. V gene TRBV28 combines with J gene TRBJ1-5; maybe TRBD1 (5 bases). CDR1 and CDR2 (germline): MDHEN, SYDVKM. V was shortened by 2 bases and J by 7 bases, with 9 bases between the two germline ends. The CDR3 contains 13 residues.

This CDR3 reads CASSTKAGSADTQYF. The DNA of the CDR3 is TGTGCCAGCTCAACGAAAGCGGGATCCGCAGATACGCAGTATTTT. The chain carries TRBV18 and TRBJ2-3, with 7 bases aligning to TRBD2. CDR3 size: 15 residues. Per the germline V gene, CDR1 is KGHSH and CDR2 is LQKENI. V lost 5 bases to trimming and J lost 4 bases; unmatched junction nucleotides: 9.

This chain joins TRBV5-1 and TRBJ1-2; D remains unclear. CDR3 length: 14 amino acids. V was shortened by 3 bases and J by 3 bases, with 12 bases between the two germline ends. Germline loops: CDR1 SGHRS, CDR2 YFSETQ. The CDR3 DNA follows: TGCGCCAGCAGCTCCGCAGGTGTAGACTATGGCTACACCTTC. It codes for CASSSAGVDYGYTF.

The chain links TRBV6-5 to TRBJ1-5; D is ambiguous. CDR3 size: 14 residues. The V gene's germline CDR1 is MNHEY and CDR2 SVGAGI. The V gene lost 3 bases and the J gene lost 7 bases, with 13 bases spanning the gap. CDR3 DNA sequence: TGTGCCAGCAGTTATGACATCGGACGACAGCCCCAGCATTTT. It yields the protein CASSYDIGRQPQHF.

V usage is TRBV5-1 and J usage is TRBJ2-5; tentatively, D is TRBD1 (5 bases). V was pared by 0 bases and J by 5 bases, with 11 bases between. CDR1 is SGHRS and CDR2 is YFSETQ in the germline V gene. The CDR3 runs 14 residues. CDR3 in amino acids: CASSLGGQPETQYF. The CDR3 nucleotides read TGCGCCAGCAGCTTGGGGGGCCAACCGGAGACCCAGTACTTC.

The CDR3 DNA sequence: TGTGCCAGTAGTACGAGACTAGCCTTGTTCGGAAACACCGGGGAGCTGTTTTTT. It translates to CASSTRLALFGNTGELFF. This chain joins TRBV19 and TRBJ2-2, with TRBD2 matching over 7 bases. This CDR3 spans 18 amino acids. The germline gives CDR1 LNHDA, CDR2 SQIVND (reference sequence). V lost 4 bases and J lost 2; bases outside the gene matches: 13.